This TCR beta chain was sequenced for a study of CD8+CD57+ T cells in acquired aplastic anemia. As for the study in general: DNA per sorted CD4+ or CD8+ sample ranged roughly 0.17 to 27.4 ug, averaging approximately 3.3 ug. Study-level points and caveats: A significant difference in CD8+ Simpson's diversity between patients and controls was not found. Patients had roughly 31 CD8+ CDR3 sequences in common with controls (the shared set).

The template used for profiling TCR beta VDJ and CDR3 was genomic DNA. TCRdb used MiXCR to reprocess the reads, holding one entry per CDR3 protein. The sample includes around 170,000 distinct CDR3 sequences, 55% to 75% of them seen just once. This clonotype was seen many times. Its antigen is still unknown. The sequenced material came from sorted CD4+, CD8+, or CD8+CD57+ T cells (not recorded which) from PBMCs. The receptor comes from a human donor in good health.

CDR3 residues: CASSQGQGSPYEQYF. The CDR3 DNA sequence: TGCGCCAGCAGCCAAGGACAGGGGAGTCCCTACGAGCAGTACTTC. The V and J genes are TRBV4-3 and TRBJ2-7; the match to TRBD1 covers 8 bases. Germline loops: CDR1 LGHNA, CDR2 YSLEER. The V and J ends lost 1 base and 2 bases, in that order; junction bases with no gene match: 4. This CDR3 is built from 15 residues.